This T cell receptor beta chain was sequenced during a study of cytomegalovirus exposure and HLA in healthy donors. PCR amplification relied on 60 Vbeta primers (plus 13 Jbeta primers). TCRdb keeps only in-frame clones here, not all; method: immunoSEQ multiplex PCR. Of 150,000 to 200,000 clones listed, about 83% were seen once; the top ten hold 4.5% to 7.5%. The donors gave bone marrow, and they were healthy. This clone was seen only once. The antigen remains unidentified. Notes on the study in general: Reportedly, fewer N-insertions than the approximately 680-donor mean appeared in an Asian-associated ancestry cluster in a later analysis. A later analysis showed TCR association rates differing by HLA locus, peaking at DRB1 and lowest at HLA-C.

Per the germline V gene, CDR1 is SGHVS and CDR2 is FNYEAQ. The CDR3 extends over 16 amino acids. J was trimmed by 0 bases and V by 5 bases; bases with no gene match: 9. This TCR was recovered from a woman aged 25 to 39 in good health and CMV-seropositive. The V call is TRBV7-6, the J call TRBJ1-1; 7 bases align to TRBD1. The sample consisted of PBMCs. As DNA, the CDR3 is TGTGCCAGCAGCCGCGCCGCGGGACAGCTGAACACTGAAGCTTTCTTT. Its protein product is CASSRAAGQLNTEAFF.